This TCR beta chain was sequenced in a study of blood T cells in healthy people across ages. This clonotype showed up just a few times. Trimming cost V 8 bases and J 1 base; bases outside gene matches: 1. The CDR3 extends over 13 amino acids. The germline gives CDR1 SNHLY, CDR2 FYNNEI. A J-beta primer mix and a sample-barcoded 5' primer were used in a second PCR of roughly 6 to 11 cycles. In TCRdb, the 5' RACE reads were re-called with MiXCR into one record per CDR3 protein. The sample contains about a million distinct CDR3 sequences, 51% of which appear only once. The genes are TRBV2 and TRBJ2-3; 9 bases are a match to TRBD2. This receptor was identified in a woman aged 55-69 years in good health. Sequencing used blood. The CDR3: CASLAGRTDTQYF. CDR3 nucleotides: TGTGCCAGCCTAGCGGGACGCACAGATACGCAGTATTTT.